This T cell receptor beta chain stems from a study of T-cell memory formation after mild COVID-19 (dated by TCRdb to 2020 to 2022). Regarding the study in general: TCR sequence clusters from the two donors were largely donor specific. Two young, previously healthy adult volunteers, one female and one male, were included in the cohort. Longitudinal TCRalpha and TCRbeta repertoire sequencing tracked T-cell clones expanding and contracting after mild COVID-19 in a couple of donors.

Results the study describes overall, beyond this receptor: SARS-CoV-2 specificity was not confirmed for the second-wave clones peaking on day 37. Some responding clones were detected in pre-infection memory, which suggested that pre-existing cross-reactive memory T cells had joined the SARS-CoV-2 response. The study covered only a couple of mild cases, and larger cohorts including severe cases with pre-infection samples were considered necessary. From day 15 to 85, contracting clones showed balanced CD4/CD8 phenotypes, whereas a second wave of clones that expanded from day 15 to 37 leaned towards CD4+. Contracting CD4+ clones turned up mainly in the CM and EM memory subsets, whereas EMRA was where CD8+ clones were enriched.

Ficoll-Paque density gradient centrifugation was the method used to isolate PBMCs. The CDR3 measures 13 amino acids from cysteine to phenylalanine. Solely the CDR3 DNA is kept, with 39 bases framed from the first base. Clipping removes 2 bases from V and 4 bases from J, with 3 as the unmatched junction base count. The germline V gene (reference sequence) gives CDR1 as DFQATT and CDR2 as SNEGSKA. This clonotype was counted at least ten times. Its antigen is unknown. No base quality information exists; no much larger clone differs at one position. The sequencer listed for this sample is Illumina NovaSeq 6000. TCRalpha and TCRbeta cDNA libraries were constructed by 5'RACE with constant-segment primers, with sample barcodes and unique molecular identifiers being introduced. Trizol reagent was used to extract RNA from every sample. Libraries were amplified in two PCR steps, with a second sample barcode and Illumina TruSeq adapters added in the second step. The libraries were sequenced on an Illumina NovaSeq using 2 x 150 bp paired-end reads. Per the authors' processing: With migec v1.2.7, reads were demultiplexed and then collapsed into UMI-guided consensus sequences. Using mixcr v2.1.11, the UMI consensuses were aligned to TRA and TRB V and J templates and assembled into clonotypes. Clonotypes were classified as expanded or contracted when called significant by both edgeR and NoisET, with noise models trained on biological replicates. For edgeR calls, a false discovery rate-adjusted p below 0.01 and a log2 fold-change threshold of 1 were applied. PCA with hierarchical clustering of max-normalized trajectories of the 1000 most abundant clonotypes was used as exploratory dynamics analysis. Separately sequenced CD4+ and CD8+ repertoires were used to assign a CD4 or CD8 phenotype to each responding clone. Using fastp at Q25 and MiXCR, TCRdb reprocessed the public reads and kept productive beta chains. Rows are unified per CDR3 protein, each entry keeping the most common DNA and genes. The V and J calls come from TCRdb's annotation, not from the publication. In all, the sample holds about 27,000 distinct CDR3 sequences, and approximately 7% of those were seen once. The top ten constitute around an eighth of the sample.

The TCR sequence derives from an adult woman who had mild COVID-19 (a few samples of this study predate the infection). The sample titles of this study are shuffled in the database, so cell type and time point are left out; the donor was told from shared clones. The sample taken for sequencing was PBMCs or a T cell subset sorted from them (not recorded which). The chain joins TRBV20-1 to TRBJ1-2; 8 bases in the junction line up with TRBD1. The nucleotide sequence reads TGCAGTGCTAGACTCGACAGGGGCTATGGCTACACCTTC. Translated, it reads CSARLDRGYGYTF.